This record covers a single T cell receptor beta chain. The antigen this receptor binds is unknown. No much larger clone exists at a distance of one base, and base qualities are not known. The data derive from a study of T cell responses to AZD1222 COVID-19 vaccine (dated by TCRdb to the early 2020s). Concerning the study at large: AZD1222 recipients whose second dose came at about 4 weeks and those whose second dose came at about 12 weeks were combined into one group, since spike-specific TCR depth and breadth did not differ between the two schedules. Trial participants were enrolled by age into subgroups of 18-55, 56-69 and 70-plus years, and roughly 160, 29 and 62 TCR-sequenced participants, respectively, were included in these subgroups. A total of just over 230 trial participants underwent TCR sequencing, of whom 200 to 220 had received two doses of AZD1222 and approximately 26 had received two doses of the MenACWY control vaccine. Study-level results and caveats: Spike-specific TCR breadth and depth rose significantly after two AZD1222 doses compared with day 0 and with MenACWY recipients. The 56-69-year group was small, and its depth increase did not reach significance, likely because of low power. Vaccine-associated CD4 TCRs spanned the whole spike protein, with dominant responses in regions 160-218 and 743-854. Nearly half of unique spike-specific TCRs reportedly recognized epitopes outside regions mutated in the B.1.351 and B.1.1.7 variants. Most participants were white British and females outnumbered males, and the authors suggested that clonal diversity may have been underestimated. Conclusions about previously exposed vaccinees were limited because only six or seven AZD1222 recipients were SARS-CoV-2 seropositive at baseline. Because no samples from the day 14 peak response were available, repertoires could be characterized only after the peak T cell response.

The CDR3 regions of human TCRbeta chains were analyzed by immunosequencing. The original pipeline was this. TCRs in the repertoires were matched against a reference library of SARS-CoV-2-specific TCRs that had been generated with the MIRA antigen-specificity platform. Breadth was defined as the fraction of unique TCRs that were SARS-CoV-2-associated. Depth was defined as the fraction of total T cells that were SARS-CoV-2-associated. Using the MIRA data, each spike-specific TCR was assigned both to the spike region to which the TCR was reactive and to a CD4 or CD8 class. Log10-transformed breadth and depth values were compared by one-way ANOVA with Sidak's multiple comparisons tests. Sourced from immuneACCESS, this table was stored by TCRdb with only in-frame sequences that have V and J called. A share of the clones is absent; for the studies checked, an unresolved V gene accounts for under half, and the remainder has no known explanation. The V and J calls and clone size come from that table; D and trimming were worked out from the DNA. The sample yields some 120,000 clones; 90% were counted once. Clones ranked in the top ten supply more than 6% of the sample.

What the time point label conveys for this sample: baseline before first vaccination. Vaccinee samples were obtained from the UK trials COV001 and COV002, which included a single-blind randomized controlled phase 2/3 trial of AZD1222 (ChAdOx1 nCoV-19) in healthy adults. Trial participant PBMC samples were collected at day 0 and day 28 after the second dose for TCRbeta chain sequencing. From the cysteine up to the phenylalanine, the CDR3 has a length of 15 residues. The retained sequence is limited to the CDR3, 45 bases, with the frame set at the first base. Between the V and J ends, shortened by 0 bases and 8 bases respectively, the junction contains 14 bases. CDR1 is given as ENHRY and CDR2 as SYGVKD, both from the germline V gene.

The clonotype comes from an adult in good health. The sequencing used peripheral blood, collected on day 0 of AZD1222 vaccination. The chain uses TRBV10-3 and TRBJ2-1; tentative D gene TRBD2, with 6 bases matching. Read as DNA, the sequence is TGTGCCATCAGTGAGTCGGGACTGGGTGGGGATGAGCAGTTCTTC. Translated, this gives CAISESGLGGDEQFF.